This T cell receptor beta chain was captured by sequencing in a study of blood T cell repertoires in COVID-19. Study at large: Sites in the United States, Italy and Spain provided acute and convalescent COVID-19 samples. The analysed material was cDNA or gDNA that came from T cells, B-cell-depleted T cells, or PBMCs.

Germline V gene data show CDR1 as SEHNR and CDR2 as FQNEAQ (reference sequence). V lost 3 bases, J lost 0 bases, and 8 bases lay in between. The CDR3 covers 14 residues. In the original workflow: From reference gene primer amplification, estimates of nucleated cell counts were derived. The table came from immunoSEQ multiplex PCR; TCRdb's copy has only in-frame clones and leaves some out. V, J and clone size are those of that table, while D and trimming were read from the DNA. The sample has 110,000 to 150,000 clones, roughly 85% seen once. The sample consisted of peripheral blood. This sequence originates from a middle-aged man with acute or convalescent COVID-19. The chain couples TRBV7-9 to TRBJ1-2, with a possible D match to TRBD1 (5 bases). CDR3 amino acids: CASSFRVANYGYTF. DNA of the CDR3: TGTGCCAGCAGCTTCAGGGTAGCTAACTATGGCTACACCTTC. The full variable domain, with the rest looked up from reference TRBV7-9 and TRBJ1-2, is DTGVSQNPRHKITKRGQNVTFRCDPISEHNRLYWYRQTLGQGPEFLTYFQNEAQLEKSRLLSDRFSAERPKGSFSTLEIQRTEQGDSAMYLCASSFRVANYGYTFGSGTRLTVV.